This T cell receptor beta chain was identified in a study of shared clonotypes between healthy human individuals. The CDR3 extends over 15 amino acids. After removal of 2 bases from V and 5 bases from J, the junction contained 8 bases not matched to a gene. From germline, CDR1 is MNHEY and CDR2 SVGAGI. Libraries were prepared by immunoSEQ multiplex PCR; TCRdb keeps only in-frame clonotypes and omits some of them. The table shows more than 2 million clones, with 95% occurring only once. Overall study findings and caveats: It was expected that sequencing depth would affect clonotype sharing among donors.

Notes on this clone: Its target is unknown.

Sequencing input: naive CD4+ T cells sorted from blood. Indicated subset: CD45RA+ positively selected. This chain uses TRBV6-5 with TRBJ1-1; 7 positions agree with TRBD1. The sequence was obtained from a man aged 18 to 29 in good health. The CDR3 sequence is CASSYDRVVETEAFF. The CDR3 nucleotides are TGTGCCAGCAGTTACGACAGGGTGGTGGAAACTGAAGCTTTCTTT.